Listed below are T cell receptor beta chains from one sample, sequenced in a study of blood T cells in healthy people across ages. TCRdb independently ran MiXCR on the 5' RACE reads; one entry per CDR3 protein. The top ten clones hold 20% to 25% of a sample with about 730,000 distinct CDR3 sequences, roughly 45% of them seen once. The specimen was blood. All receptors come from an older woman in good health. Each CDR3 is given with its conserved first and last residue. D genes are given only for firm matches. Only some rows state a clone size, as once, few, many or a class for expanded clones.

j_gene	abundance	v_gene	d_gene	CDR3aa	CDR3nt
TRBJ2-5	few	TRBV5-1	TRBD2	CASSLEWRGGPRSEQYF	TGCGCCAGCAGCTTGGAATGGCGGGGGGGCCCACGGAGTGAGCAGTACTTC
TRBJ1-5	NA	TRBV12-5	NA	CASGLVVGGRNQPQHF	TGTGCTAGTGGTTTGGTTGTCGGGGGTAGAAATCAGCCCCAGCATTTT
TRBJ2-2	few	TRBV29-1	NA	CSVGRVTGELFF	TGCAGCGTCGGCCGGGTGACCGGGGAGCTGTTTTTT
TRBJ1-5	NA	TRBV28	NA	CASIPGQGNQPQHF	TGTGCCAGCATCCCGGGGCAGGGAAATCAGCCCCAGCATTTT
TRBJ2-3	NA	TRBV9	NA	CASSVGHTRSTDTQYF	TGTGCCAGCAGCGTAGGGCACACACGTAGCACAGATACGCAGTATTTT
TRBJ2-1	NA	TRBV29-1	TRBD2	CSVDPRGLAVNNEQFF	TGCAGCGTTGATCCCCGGGGACTAGCGGTTAACAATGAGCAGTTCTTC
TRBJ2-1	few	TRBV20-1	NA	CSAGSTIGNEQFF	TGCAGTGCGGGTAGCACTATAGGGAATGAGCAGTTCTTC
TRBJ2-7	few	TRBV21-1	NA	CASSKVTPAGGGEQYF	TGTGCCAGCAGCAAAGTCACCCCAGCGGGGGGTGGCGAGCAGTACTTC
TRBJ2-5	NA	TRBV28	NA	CASSLGTGQREQYF	TGTGCCAGCAGCTTAGGGACTGGGCAACGGGAGCAGTACTTC
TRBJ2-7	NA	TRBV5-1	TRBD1	CASSLAAETGSYEQYF	TGCGCCAGCAGCTTGGCGGCGGAGACAGGGTCCTACGAGCAGTACTTC
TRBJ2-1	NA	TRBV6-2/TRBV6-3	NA	CASSYERDRGNTKVLAGRPYEQFF	TGTGCCAGCAGTTACGAGCGGGACAGGGGTAATACTAAAGTTCTAGCGGGACGGCCCTATGAGCAGTTCTTC
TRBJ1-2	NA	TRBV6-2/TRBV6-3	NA	CASSYSTSIYGYTF	TGTGCCAGCAGTTACTCGACCAGCATCTATGGCTACACCTTC
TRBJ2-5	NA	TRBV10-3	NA	CATSMANEQYF	TGTGCCACCTCCATGGCCAATGAGCAGTACTTC
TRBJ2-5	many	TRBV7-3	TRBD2	CASSATSGETQYF	TGTGCCAGCAGCGCGACTAGCGGAGAGACCCAGTACTTC